This TCR beta chain was sequenced in a study of monozygotic twins with inflammatory bowel disease. Reanalyzing the 5' RACE reads, TCRdb keeps one entry per CDR3 protein, without DNA. The sample holds a few hundred thousand distinct CDR3 sequences. Germline V gives CDR1 SGDLS, CDR2 YYNGEE. The CDR3 contains 14 residues. The V call is TRBV9, the J call TRBJ2-7; TCRdb indicates TRBD1, and absent DNA this call remains unverified. This clonotype was sampled from a human donor with ulcerative colitis or Crohn's disease, or a healthy co-twin of an affected twin (not recorded which). The sample consisted of blood. The CDR3 loop reads CASSVGGQGFEQYF. The entire variable domain, with the rest obtained from reference TRBV9 and TRBJ2-7, is as follows: DSGVTQTPKHLITATGQRVTLRCSPRSGDLSVYWYQQSLDQGLQFLIQYYNGEERAKGNILERFSAQQFPDLHSELNLSSLELGDSALYFCASSVGGQGFEQYFGPGTRLTVT.